This is a list of T cell receptor beta chains from one sample in a study of CD8 T cells in Susac syndrome. TCRdb processed the immunoSEQ multiplex PCR reads anew with MiXCR; each CDR3 protein has one entry. The sample includes more than 150,000 distinct CDR3 sequences, approximately 96% of them seen just once. Material: CD8+ T cells from PBMCs. Receptors originate from a human donor with multiple sclerosis. Both conserved end residues are part of each CDR3. D genes are given only for firm matches. A clone size is listed for some rows: how often the clone was seen (once, few, many), or a class if it is expanded.

j_call d_call v_call clone_size cdr3_aa cdr3_nt
TRBJ2-1 TRBD1 TRBV24-1 - CATSDFPLSRGQGYNEQFF TGTGCCACCAGTGATTTTCCTCTCTCTCGCGGACAGGGGTACAATGAGCAGTTCTTC
TRBJ1-1 TRBD1 TRBV27 - CASSLRQGALAEAFF TGTGCCAGCAGTTTAAGGCAGGGGGCTTTGGCTGAAGCTTTCTTT
TRBJ1-5 - TRBV27 - CASSPYYQGTGNQPQHF TGTGCCAGCAGTCCCTATTATCAAGGGACGGGCAATCAGCCCCAGCATTTT
TRBJ1-1 - TRBV29-1 - CSVKIRGKAFF TGCAGCGTTAAGATCCGGGGGAAAGCTTTCTTT
TRBJ1-6 - TRBV28 - CASSLSGALGLHF TGTGCCAGCAGCCTGTCGGGGGCCCTCGGCCTCCACTTT
TRBJ1-1 TRBD1 TRBV29-1 - CSVDSTGANTEAFF TGCAGCGTTGATTCGACAGGGGCGAACACTGAAGCTTTCTTT
TRBJ2-3 - TRBV27 - CASSLQVASTDTQYF TGTGCCAGCAGTTTGCAGGTAGCTAGCACAGATACGCAGTATTTT
TRBJ1-5 - TRBV15 - CATSRAEGDQPQHF TGTGCCACCAGCAGAGCGGAGGGTGATCAGCCCCAGCATTTT
TRBJ1-6 TRBD1 TRBV25-1 - CASSPRDRANSPLHF TGTGCCAGCAGTCCTAGGGACAGGGCTAATTCACCCCTCCACTTT
TRBJ1-5 - TRBV30 - CAWSVPDSRNQPQHF TGTGCCTGGAGTGTACCGGACAGTAGAAATCAGCCCCAGCATTTT
TRBJ1-1 - TRBV10-3 - CAISDLRTRNTEAFF TGTGCCATCAGTGATTTGAGGACACGGAACACTGAAGCTTTCTTT
TRBJ2-2 TRBD1 TRBV29-1 - CSAADRGFTGELFF TGCAGCGCGGCGGACAGGGGGTTCACCGGGGAGCTGTTTTTT
TRBJ2-5 - TRBV9 - CASSVRGNQETQYF TGTGCCAGCAGCGTACGAGGGAATCAAGAGACCCAGTACTTC
TRBJ2-1 - TRBV6-2/TRBV6-3 - CASRGVGVEQFF TGTGCCAGCAGGGGCGTAGGGGTTGAGCAGTTCTTC
TRBJ2-6 - TRBV10-2 - CASRSSGSGANVLTF TGCGCCAGCAGGTCCTCAGGCTCTGGGGCCAACGTCCTGACTTTC
TRBJ1-4 - TRBV4-1 - CASSQELPNEKLFF TGCGCCAGCAGCCAAGAACTTCCTAATGAAAAACTGTTTTTT
TRBJ1-2 - TRBV29-1 once CSVAWDRTGYTF TGCAGCGTTGCCTGGGACCGAACTGGCTACACCTTC
TRBJ1-5 TRBD1 TRBV2 - CASSGRDRRNQPQHF TGTGCCAGCAGTGGCCGGGACAGACGCAATCAGCCCCAGCATTTT
TRBJ2-1 TRBD1 TRBV27 - CASSGTGPYNEQFF TGTGCCAGCAGCGGGACAGGTCCCTACAATGAGCAGTTCTTC
TRBJ1-1 TRBD1 TRBV20-1 - CSATWTGTFEAFF TGCAGTGCTACCTGGACAGGGACATTTGAAGCTTTCTTT
TRBJ2-7 - TRBV11-2 - CASSPTTQGGYEQYF TGTGCCAGCAGCCCGACCACCCAGGGGGGCTACGAGCAGTACTTC
TRBJ2-7 - TRBV5-1 few CASVKQPEGRVSEQYF TGCGCCAGCGTGAAACAACCGGAGGGCAGGGTGAGCGAGCAGTACTTC